The sequence of this T cell receptor (beta chain) was determined in a study of cytomegalovirus exposure and HLA in healthy donors. Among the donors, all were healthy bone marrow donors. Nominally healthy donors provided the samples, though records likely missed some immune exposures. PCR used 60 Vbeta primers and 13 Jbeta primers. Here immunoSEQ multiplex PCR was the method, and the copy in TCRdb shows in-frame clones only, minus some. The sample yields 150,000 to 250,000 clones, roughly 85% seen once. This CDR3 is built from 15 residues. CDR1 is MRHNA and CDR2 is SNTAGT in the germline V gene. Trimming shortened V by 5 bases and J by 2 bases, and 16 bases separated the two germline ends. General study results and limits: TCR beta V- and J-gene trimming, according to a later analysis, was linked to a missense DCLRE1C variant.

Comments on this clone: The antigen is undetermined.

The V call is TRBV6-4, the J call TRBJ2-7; D gene ambiguous. Material for sequencing was PBMCs. The TCR sequence derives from a woman aged 50 to 60 in good health and CMV-seronegative. CDR3 DNA: TGTGCCAGCAGTTTCACGCCCTCGAGGACCTACGAGCAGTACTTC. Amino acids: CASSFTPSRTYEQYF.